These 24 T cell receptor beta chains were all obtained from the same sample, sequenced in a study of OX40 agonist ivuxolimab in advanced cancers. Libraries were prepared by immunoSEQ multiplex PCR; TCRdb keeps only in-frame clonotypes and omits some of them. The sample yields more than 55,000 clones, roughly 85% seen once. The source material was CD4+ or CD8+ T cells sorted from blood, sampled in a trial of the OX40 agonist ivuxolimab. Every receptor here comes from an adult with an advanced solid tumor such as melanoma, head and neck, liver or kidney cancer.

This chain connects TRBV27 to TRBJ1-2; D not certain. V gave up 5 bases and J gave up 5 bases, with 12 bases separating them. CDR1 MNHEY and CDR2 SMNVEV come from the germline V gene (reference sequence). The CDR3 spans 13 residues. Here the CDR3 reads CASSIGLGYGYTF. The CDR3 coding sequence is TGTGCCAGCAGTATCGGACTCGGGTATGGCTACACCTTC.

This rearrangement joins TRBV28 to TRBJ1-5, with D possibly being TRBD1 (5 bases). The germline V gene has CDR1 MDHEN and CDR2 SYDVKM. CDR3 length equals 16 residues. The V and J ends lost 3 bases and 1 base respectively, with 13 bases between them. The CDR3 loop reads CASSFRVRGSNQPQHF. CDR3 sequence (DNA): TGTGCCAGCAGTTTCAGGGTTAGGGGAAGCAATCAGCCCCAGCATTTT.

V and J are TRBV5-1 and TRBJ2-2; D is undetermined. Germline V gene data show CDR1 as SGHRS and CDR2 as YFSETQ. This CDR3 is built from 15 residues. Trimming shortened V by 2 bases and J by 2 bases, and 10 bases separated the two germline ends. The CDR3 nucleotides are TGCGCCAGCAGCTTCAAGGGCCAAAACACCGGGGAGCTGTTTTTT. Translating it yields CASSFKGQNTGELFF.

This clone has just a few counts. This chain links TRBV28 with TRBJ1-1, with D possibly TRBD1 on 6 matching bases. The CDR3 runs to 15 residues. The V gene lost 5 bases and the J gene lost 11 bases, with 24 bases spanning the gap. Germline-derived CDR1 and CDR2 are MDHEN and SYDVKM. The CDR3 nucleotides read TGTGCCAGCAGTCCAAGGGGGGACAACATGCACTGGGCTTTCTTT. Amino acids: CASSPRGDNMHWAFF.

The chain couples TRBV9 to TRBJ2-1; the match to TRBD2 covers 7 bases. This CDR3 is 15 amino acids long. Germline-derived CDR1 and CDR2 are SGDLS and YYNGEE. The V segment lost 4 bases and the J segment 10 bases; nucleotides outside the gene matches: 14. CDR3 bases: TGTGCCAGCAGCTCTTATTCGACTAGCTCTCCCGAGCAGTTCTTC. Its protein product is CASSSYSTSSPEQFF.

V and J are TRBV7-3 and TRBJ2-5; D perhaps matches TRBD2 (6 bases). Trimming removed 1 base from V and 5 bases from J, with 17 bases in between. The CDR3 sequence is 16 residues long. Germline V gene sequence: CDR1 SGHTA, CDR2 FQGTGA. The CDR3 sequence: CASSLRGGNVGETQYF. DNA of the CDR3: TGTGCCAGCAGCTTAAGGGGCGGGAATGTGGGGGAGACCCAGTACTTC.

This clone has just one count. The chain uses TRBV30 and TRBJ2-5; 15 bases line up with TRBD2. The CDR3 is 18 amino acids. The germline CDR1 and CDR2 sequences are GTSNPN and SVGIG (reference sequence). The V and J ends lost 1 base and 4 bases, in that order; junction bases with no gene match: 10. This CDR3 is CAWSALKPGLAGGETQYF. Written as DNA, the CDR3 is TGTGCCTGGAGTGCCCTTAAACCGGGACTAGCGGGAGGAGAGACCCAGTACTTC.

The V call is TRBV2, the J call TRBJ1-1; D might be TRBD1 (5 bases). Germline values: CDR1 SNHLY, CDR2 FYNNEI. This CDR3 spans 13 amino acids. Trimming pared 4 bases from V and 0 bases from J, leaving 6 bases between. The CDR3 protein is CASSGGMNTEAFF. As DNA, the CDR3 is TGTGCCAGCAGTGGGGGGATGAACACTGAAGCTTTCTTT.

The table lists this clone with a few counts. The chain carries TRBV2 and TRBJ2-1; D ambiguous. Germline V gene lookup returns CDR1 SNHLY and CDR2 FYNNEI. Between the trimmed V and J ends, which lost 2 bases and 7 bases, there was a span of 9 bases. The CDR3 spans 13 residues. CDR3 sequence (DNA): TGTGCCAGCAGTGAACAAGGGATGAATGAGCAGTTCTTC. It codes for CASSEQGMNEQFF.

This clone showed up just once. The chain carries TRBV6-1 and TRBJ2-5; the D gene could be TRBD1 or TRBD2 (6 bases each). This CDR3 is 14 amino acids long. The ends were cut back, 5 bases at V and 5 bases at J, with 15 bases in the middle. Per the germline V gene, CDR1 is MNHNS and CDR2 is SASEGT. This CDR3 is CASSPVGGMETQYF. As DNA, the CDR3 is TGTGCCAGCAGTCCTGTCGGGGGCATGGAGACCCAGTACTTC.

The V gene is TRBV7-9, the J gene TRBJ2-7; a weak D match, TRBD1 (5 bases). Per germline, CDR1 SEHNR and CDR2 FQNEAQ (reference sequence). CDR3 size: 12 residues. The V gene lost 4 bases and the J gene lost 6 bases, with 10 bases spanning the gap. The CDR3 bases are TGTGCCAGCAGCTCCGGCACAGGCGAGCAGTACTTC. Translating gives CASSSGTGEQYF.

This chain joins TRBV28 and TRBJ2-1, with 9 bases aligning to TRBD2. With V trimmed by 6 bases and J by 3 bases, 9 bases remained unmatched. Germline lookup yields CDR1 MDHEN and CDR2 SYDVKM. This CDR3 has 16 residues. CDR3 nucleotides: TGTGCCAGCAGCCCCTGGGCTAGCGGGAACTACAATGAGCAGTTCTTC. It yields the protein CASSPWASGNYNEQFF.

The chain couples TRBV5-1 to TRBJ2-2; D possibly corresponds to TRBD1 (6 bases). V was cut by 4 bases and J by 3 bases, with 10 bases left in between. The CDR3 sequence is 14 residues long. Germline loops: CDR1 SGHRS, CDR2 YFSETQ. The chain's CDR3 is CASSPGVYTGELFF. The CDR3 DNA follows: TGCGCCAGCAGCCCAGGGGTCTACACCGGGGAGCTGTTTTTT.

The V and J genes are TRBV19 and TRBJ2-5; the match to TRBD1 covers 9 bases. Unmatched junction bases numbered 6, after V lost 1 base and J lost 3 bases. The CDR3 runs to 16 residues. Looked up from germline, CDR1 is LNHDA and CDR2 is SQIVND (reference sequence). For the CDR3, the DNA is TGTGCCAGTAGTATAGGGGGGGGACAGGGAAAAGAGACCCAGTACTTC. Translating gives CASSIGGGQGKETQYF.

This chain joins TRBV30 and TRBJ1-4; TRBD1 is a possible D gene (5 bases). The V gene lost 3 bases and the J gene lost 2 bases, with 13 bases spanning the gap. Germline V gives CDR1 GTSNPN, CDR2 SVGIG (reference sequence). The CDR3 spans 15 residues. CDR3 in DNA: TGTGCCTGGAGCCTGGGGACCGCGACTAATGAAAAACTGTTTTTT. It is translated as CAWSLGTATNEKLFF.

This clone was observed a few times. V usage is TRBV11-3 and J usage is TRBJ2-5; 9 bases match TRBD2. Losses at the gene ends were 5 bases for V and 7 bases for J; bases not matched to a gene: 5. The CDR3 is made up of 13 amino acids. Germline assignment: CDR1 SGHNT and CDR2 YENEEA. This CDR3 reads CASSPRREGTQYF. For the CDR3, the DNA is TGTGCCAGCAGCCCACGGCGGGAGGGGACCCAGTACTTC.

J is TRBJ2-2 and V is TRBV9, with D unresolved. Germline CDR1 and CDR2: SGDLS and YYNGEE. The CDR3 loop spans 15 amino acids. Trimming took off 0 bases at V and 2 bases at J, with 8 bases between the two ends. CDR3 coding DNA: TGTGCCAGCAGCGTAGCCGTTCCCAACACCGGGGAGCTGTTTTTT. It yields the protein CASSVAVPNTGELFF.

The V call is TRBV5-6, the J call TRBJ1-5; 7 bases line up with TRBD1. The CDR3 loop spans 16 amino acids. CDR1 SGHDT and CDR2 YYEEEE come from the germline V gene. V was clipped by 1 base and J by 7 bases; unmatched bases: 11. The CDR3 sequence: CASSLNGQGVGQPQHF. CDR3 sequence (DNA): TGTGCCAGCAGCTTGAACGGCCAGGGGGTAGGCCAGCCCCAGCATTTT. The full variable domain, in which reference TRBV5-6 and TRBJ1-5 provide the parts outside the CDR3, is DAGVTQSPTHLIKTRGQQVTLRCSPKSGHDTVSWYQQALGQGPQFIFQYYEEEERQRGNFPDRFSGHQFPNYSSELNVNALLLGDSALYLCASSLNGQGVGQPQHFGDGTRLSIL.

The J gene is TRBJ1-2, the V gene TRBV18, with 9 positions matching TRBD1. The length of the CDR3 is 13 residues. Losses at the gene ends were 2 bases for V and 7 bases for J; bases not matched to a gene: 2. Germline CDR1 KGHSH, CDR2 LQKENI. The CDR3 coding sequence is TGTGCCAGCTCACCAGGGACAGGGATTGGCTACACCTTC. Protein sequence: CASSPGTGIGYTF.

The genes are TRBV6-5 and TRBJ2-7; D perhaps matches TRBD2 (6 bases). Germline V gene data show CDR1 as MNHEY and CDR2 as SVGAGI. Trimming cost V 2 bases and J 3 bases, with 11 bases left between them. There are 14 residues in the CDR3. CDR3 DNA: TGTGCCAGCAGTTACCTGACCGGGAGCTACGAGCAGTACTTC. Its translation: CASSYLTGSYEQYF.

There are a few counts of this clone. The chain links TRBV9 to TRBJ2-3, with D maybe TRBD1 (6 bases). The CDR3 consists of 16 residues. V lost 3 bases and J lost 0, with 14 bases in between. Per germline, CDR1 SGDLS and CDR2 YYNGEE. CDR3 protein: CASSATMTGSTDTQYF. Here the CDR3 DNA reads TGTGCCAGCAGCGCCACAATGACAGGTAGCACAGATACGCAGTATTTT.

The V and J genes are TRBV15 and TRBJ2-1, with 8 positions matching TRBD1. The V gene's germline CDR1 is LNHNV and CDR2 YYDKDF (reference sequence). This CDR3 comprises 19 residues. The V gene end was trimmed by 2 bases and the J gene end by 9 bases; junction bases not matched to a gene: 21. CDR3 amino acids: CATSRMPPGWSGQGIEQFF. CDR3 coding DNA: TGTGCCACCAGCAGAATGCCACCCGGGTGGAGCGGACAGGGAATTGAGCAGTTCTTC.

The chain is built from TRBV13 and TRBJ1-2, with D possibly TRBD1 on 5 matching bases. V lost 1 base to trimming and J lost 8 bases, with 11 bases between them. Germline V gene lookup returns CDR1 PRHDT and CDR2 FYEKMQ (reference sequence). The CDR3 length is 13 residues. CDR3: CASSLVGTRGYTF. The CDR3 coding sequence is TGTGCCAGCAGCTTAGTAGGGACCCGCGGCTACACCTTC.

The sample holds one count of this clone. V gene TRBV18 combines with J gene TRBJ2-2, with 7 bases lining up with TRBD2. Germline-derived CDR1 and CDR2 are KGHSH and LQKENI. The CDR3 loop spans 16 amino acids. Trimming took 8 bases from V and 2 from J; bases not matched to a gene: 11. The CDR3 nucleotides are TGTGCCAGCCCAGAACCGAGCGGGGAAAACACCGGGGAGCTGTTTTTT. It translates to CASPEPSGENTGELFF.